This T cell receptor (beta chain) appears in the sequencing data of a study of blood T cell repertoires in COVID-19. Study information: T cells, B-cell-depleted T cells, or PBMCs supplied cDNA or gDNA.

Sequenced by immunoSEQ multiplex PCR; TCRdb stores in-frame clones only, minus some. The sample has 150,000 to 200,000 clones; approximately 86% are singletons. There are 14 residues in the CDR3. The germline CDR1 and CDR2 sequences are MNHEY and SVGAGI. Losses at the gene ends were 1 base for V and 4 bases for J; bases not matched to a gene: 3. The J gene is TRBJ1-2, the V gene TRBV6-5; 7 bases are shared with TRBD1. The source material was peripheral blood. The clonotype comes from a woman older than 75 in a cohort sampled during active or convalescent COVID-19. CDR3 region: CASSYFRGFYGYTF. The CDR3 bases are TGTGCCAGCAGTTACTTCAGGGGGTTCTATGGCTACACCTTC.